Below are 20 T cell receptor beta chains sequenced from a single sample in a study of HIV-infected patients and healthy controls. The repertoire came from unfractionated whole blood and reflected all unsorted peripheral T cells. cDNA was made from 500 ng RNA using alpha and beta constant primers. Separate chain-specific third strand synthesis with multiplexing indices produced the alpha and beta libraries. TCRdb redid the calling of the 5' RACE reads with MiXCR, one entry per CDR3 protein. Seen here are roughly 10,000 distinct CDR3 sequences, around 8% observed once, and the top ten hold 5.8%. Sequencing was performed on blood. The receptors originated from an adult in good health.

This clonotype occurred many times. V is TRBV4-3 and J is TRBJ1-4, with no clear D. Trimming pared 4 bases from V and 6 bases from J, leaving 15 bases between. The CDR3 covers 15 residues. CDR1 and CDR2 from the germline V gene are LGHNA and YSLEER. CDR3 in DNA: TGCGCCAGCAGCCGTGAAACGGGGTTAGATGAAAAACTGTTTTTT. Translated: CASSRETGLDEKLFF.

This clonotype has a count of ten or more. The gene calls are TRBV5-1 and TRBJ2-7, with 8 bases identical to TRBD1. J lost 6 bases, V lost 4 bases, and 9 bases had no gene match. Germline V gene lookup returns CDR1 SGHRS and CDR2 YFSETQ. This CDR3 has 14 amino acids. The DNA for the CDR3 is TGCGCCAGCAGCCCCAGGGGGCGCTTATCCGAGCAGTACTTC. It specifies CASSPRGRLSEQYF.

This clonotype is labeled as medium-sized. This rearrangement joins TRBV29-1 to TRBJ2-5; D is ambiguous. CDR3 length equals 12 residues. Germline CDR1 reads SQVTM; CDR2 reads ANQGSEA. Trimming removed 1 base from V and 5 bases from J, with 8 bases in between. The CDR3 DNA reads as TGCAGCGTTGAAGGGTTGTCGGAGACCCAGTACTTC. Protein product: CSVEGLSETQYF. Filled out from reference TRBV29-1 and TRBJ2-5, the complete variable domain reads SAVISQKPSRDICQRGTSLTIQCQVDSQVTMMFWYRQQPGQSLTLIATANQGSEATYESGFVIDKFPISRPNLTFSTLTVSNMSPEDSSIYLCSVEGLSETQYFGPGTRLLVL.

This clonotype appeared a few times. V and J are TRBV19 and TRBJ2-3; 15 bases fit TRBD2. V was pared by 7 bases and J by 6 bases, with 8 bases of the junction left unmatched. The CDR3 is made up of 16 amino acids. CDR1 and CDR2 (germline): LNHDA, SQIVND (reference sequence). The CDR3 DNA sequence: TGTGCCAGTAATCCCGCCGGGACTAGCGGGAGGGATACGCAGTATTTT. It is translated as CASNPAGTSGRDTQYF.

By proportion, this clonotype is medium-sized (0.01 to 0.1%). This chain joins TRBV28 and TRBJ1-5; TRBD1 aligns across 7 bases. The germline V gene has CDR1 MDHEN and CDR2 SYDVKM. Germline trimming cut 2 bases from V and 3 bases from J; bases unmatched to any gene: 10. The CDR3 is 17 residues long. The CDR3 coding sequence is TGTGCCAGCAGTTTAATCGGACAGGTCCTCCTCAATCAGCCCCAGCATTTT. It encodes CASSLIGQVLLNQPQHF.

In its sample, this clonotype was seen many times. The V and J genes are TRBV11-2 and TRBJ1-1; a possible D gene is TRBD1 (6 bases). The CDR3 loop spans 14 amino acids. Germline CDR1 SGHAT, CDR2 FQNNGV. Between the trimmed V and J ends, which lost 1 base and 7 bases, there was a span of 13 bases. The CDR3 loop reads CASSLGGPRGEAFF. CDR3 coding DNA: TGTGCCAGCAGCTTAGGGGGGCCTAGGGGTGAAGCTTTCTTT. Together with reference TRBV11-2 and TRBJ1-1, the CDR3 gives the full variable domain: EAGVAQSPRYKIIEKRQSVAFWCNPISGHATLYWYQQILGQGPKLLIQFQNNGVVDDSQLPKDRFSAERLKGVDSTLKIQPAKLEDSAVYLCASSLGGPRGEAFFGQGTRLTVV.

V is TRBV7-2 and J is TRBJ1-2; 7 nucleotides line up with TRBD1. This CDR3 region has 19 residues. V gave up 3 bases and J gave up 0 bases; unmatched junction bases: 16. CDR1 is SGHTA, CDR2 FQGNSA, per germline. The CDR3 spells CASSLNRGGRILSNYGYTF. The CDR3 DNA follows: TGTGCCAGCAGCTTGAACAGGGGAGGTCGGATCTTATCTAACTATGGCTACACCTTC.

The chain employs TRBV6-5 and TRBJ2-1; 9 nucleotides agree with TRBD1. The V gene end was trimmed by 5 bases and the J gene end by 8 bases; junction bases not matched to a gene: 7. Germline values: CDR1 MNHEY, CDR2 SVGAGI. This CDR3 contains 14 residues. CDR3 nucleotide sequence: TGTGCCAGCAGTCCCTGGACAGGGGAGGATGAGCAGTTCTTC. Its translation: CASSPWTGEDEQFF.

By share, this clonotype counts as medium-sized (0.01 to 0.1%). The chain couples TRBV5-1 to TRBJ1-1; perhaps TRBD1 as D (6 bases). V was pared by 2 bases and J by 6 bases, with 14 bases between. The CDR3 spans 14 residues. Looked up from germline, CDR1 is SGHRS and CDR2 is YFSETQ. As DNA, the CDR3 is TGCGCCAGCAGCTTCCCGGGGGCCGGGTCTGAAGCTTTCTTT. Encoded protein: CASSFPGAGSEAFF.

V usage is TRBV20-1 and J usage is TRBJ2-2; D is unresolved. V lost 0 bases, J lost 7 bases, and 12 bases lay in between. The CDR3 has 14 residues. Germline assignment: CDR1 DFQATT and CDR2 SNEGSKA (reference sequence). CDR3 residues: CSARDTAIGGELFF. The CDR3 DNA is TGCAGTGCTAGAGATACTGCGATAGGCGGGGAGCTGTTTTTT.

This clonotype is medium-sized within its sample. V usage is TRBV11-3 and J usage is TRBJ2-7; D is perhaps TRBD2 (7 bases). The V and J ends lost 1 base and 7 bases respectively, with 17 bases between them. The CDR3 loop spans 15 amino acids. Germline-derived CDR1 and CDR2 are SGHNT and YENEEA. The DNA for the CDR3 is TGTGCCAGCAGCTTAGGTGCGGGGGCCTCGGAGGAGCAGTACTTC. As protein: CASSLGAGASEEQYF.

This clonotype was seen many times. This sequence joins TRBV7-9 and TRBJ1-5; D is undetermined. CDR1 is SEHNR and CDR2 is FQNEAQ in the germline V gene (reference sequence). The V end was cut by 4 bases, the J end by 9 bases, with 16 bases between. The CDR3 has 14 residues. The CDR3 DNA is TGTGCCAGCAGCTCCGGACCGGCGCCAGCGCCCCAGCATTTT. Its translation is CASSSGPAPAPQHF.

In its sample, this clonotype was seen many times. The V call is TRBV20-1, the J call TRBJ2-7; D is ambiguous. Germline lookup yields CDR1 DFQATT and CDR2 SNEGSKA (reference sequence). The CDR3 covers 16 residues. The V end lost 0 bases, the J end lost 3 bases, and 18 bases lay between the germline ends. The CDR3 nucleotides are TGCAGTGCTAGAGATCCCCTGGAGTCCAGGTACTACGAGCAGTACTTC. It is translated as CSARDPLESRYYEQYF.

This clonotype was detected ten times or more. The rearrangement joins TRBV6-2 or TRBV6-3 to TRBJ2-3; TRBD1 might be the D (6 bases). Trimming took off 6 bases at V and 9 bases at J, with 10 bases between the two ends. Germline V gene lookup returns CDR1 MNHEY and CDR2 SVGEGT. There are 11 residues in the CDR3. The CDR3 loop is CASRNQGTQYF. Written as DNA, the CDR3 is TGTGCCAGCAGGAACCAGGGGACGCAGTATTTT.

By sample fraction, this clonotype is medium-sized. The chain links TRBV20-1 to TRBJ2-2; no clear D. CDR1 DFQATT and CDR2 SNEGSKA come from the germline V gene (reference sequence). The V gene lost 2 bases and the J gene lost 0 bases, with 4 bases spanning the gap. There are 13 residues in the CDR3. CDR3 DNA sequence: TGCAGTGCTAGATCGACGAACACCGGGGAGCTGTTTTTT. Protein sequence: CSARSTNTGELFF.

This clonotype was detected a few times. The chain has TRBV6-2 or TRBV6-3 and TRBJ2-3; D is undetermined. The germline CDR1 and CDR2 sequences are MNHEY and SVGEGT. The CDR3 has 12 residues. V dropped 8 bases and J dropped 4 bases, with 10 bases sitting between them. The CDR3 reads CASGKRADTQYF. The CDR3 DNA sequence: TGTGCCAGCGGAAAACGGGCAGATACGCAGTATTTT.

This clonotype was detected ten times or more. The rearrangement uses TRBV28 and TRBJ2-6; 8 nucleotides line up with TRBD2. The V segment lost 4 bases and the J segment 7 bases; nucleotides outside the gene matches: 9. The CDR3 is 16 residues long. CDR1 is MDHEN, CDR2 SYDVKM, per germline. The CDR3 loop reads CASSYGGGAGANVLTF. The CDR3 region has the DNA TGTGCCAGCAGTTACGGGGGGGGCGCCGGTGCCAACGTCCTGACTTTC.

This clonotype has at least ten counts. The chain employs TRBV7-2 and TRBJ2-1; TRBD2 aligns across 8 bases. The CDR3 is 17 residues long. Germline CDR1 SGHTA, CDR2 FQGNSA. V was pared by 5 bases and J by 0 bases, with 9 bases of the junction left unmatched. The CDR3 sequence is CASSPRTSRSSYNEQFF. Here the CDR3 DNA reads TGTGCCAGCAGCCCGCGGACTAGCCGGAGCTCCTACAATGAGCAGTTCTTC.

CDR3 bases: TGTGCCAGCAGTTGGACAGGATACTCCAATCAGCCCCAGCATTTT. It yields the protein CASSWTGYSNQPQHF. V is TRBV6-2 or TRBV6-3 and J is TRBJ1-5, with 7 positions matching TRBD1. J was trimmed by 3 bases and V by 4 bases; bases with no gene match: 6. This CDR3 is built from 15 residues. CDR1 and CDR2 from the germline V gene are MNHEY and SVGEGT.

This clonotype is termed medium-sized. The chain combines TRBV11-1 with TRBJ1-2; D possibly corresponds to TRBD1 (5 bases). The CDR3 consists of 16 residues. The V and J ends lost 0 bases and 4 bases respectively, with 15 bases between them. Germline CDR1 is SGHAT and CDR2 is FQDESV (reference sequence). The CDR3 reads CASSLALRGDFYGYTF. The CDR3 coding sequence is TGTGCCAGCAGCTTAGCGCTAAGGGGAGACTTCTATGGCTACACCTTC. The whole variable domain, filled in from reference TRBV11-1 and TRBJ1-2, reads EAEVAQSPRYKITEKSQAVAFWCDPISGHATLYWYRQILGQGPELLVQFQDESVVDDSQLPKDRFSAERLKGVDSTLKIQPAELGDSAMYLCASSLALRGDFYGYTFGSGTRLTVV.